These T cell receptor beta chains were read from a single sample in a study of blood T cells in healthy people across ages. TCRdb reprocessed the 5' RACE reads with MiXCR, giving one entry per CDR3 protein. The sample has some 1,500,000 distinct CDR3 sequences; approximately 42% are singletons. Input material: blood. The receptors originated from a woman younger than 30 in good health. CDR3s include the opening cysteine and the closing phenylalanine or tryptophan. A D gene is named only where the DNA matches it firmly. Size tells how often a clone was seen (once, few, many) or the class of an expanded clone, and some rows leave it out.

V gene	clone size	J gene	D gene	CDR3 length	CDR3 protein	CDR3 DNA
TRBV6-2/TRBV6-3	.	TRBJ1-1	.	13	CASSYYVATEAFF	TGTGCCAGCAGTTATTACGTGGCCACTGAAGCTTTCTTT
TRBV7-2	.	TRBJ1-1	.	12	CASRPEETEAFF	TGTGCCAGCAGGCCCGAGGAAACTGAAGCTTTCTTT
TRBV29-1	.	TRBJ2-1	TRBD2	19	CSVAGTTLSSGGAYNEQFF	TGCAGCGTTGCGGGGACTACGCTCTCTAGCGGGGGAGCCTACAATGAGCAGTTCTTC
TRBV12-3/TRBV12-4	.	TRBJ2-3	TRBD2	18	CASSSGTSGDLSTDTQYF	TGTGCCAGCAGTTCCGGGACTAGCGGGGACCTTAGCACAGATACGCAGTATTTT
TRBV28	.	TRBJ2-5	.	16	CASGLVRDTGPLEQYF	TGTGCCAGCGGTTTAGTCCGGGACACTGGCCCTCTAGAGCAGTACTTC
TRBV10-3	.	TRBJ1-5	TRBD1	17	CAISEKGTGGSNQPQHF	TGTGCCATCAGTGAGAAAGGGACAGGTGGAAGCAATCAGCCCCAGCATTTT
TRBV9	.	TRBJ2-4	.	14	CASSVEGRGNIQYF	TGTGCCAGCAGCGTAGAAGGGCGAGGAAACATTCAGTACTTC
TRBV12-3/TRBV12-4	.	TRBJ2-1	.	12	CASSAPANEQFF	TGTGCCAGCAGTGCCCCCGCTAATGAGCAGTTCTTC
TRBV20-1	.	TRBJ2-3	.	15	CSVPPLGSRTDTQYF	TGCAGTGTTCCTCCCCTTGGGTCCCGCACAGATACGCAGTATTTT
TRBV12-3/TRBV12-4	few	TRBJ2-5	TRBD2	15	CASSLTGTSGRAGYF	TGTGCCAGCAGTCTTACCGGGACTAGCGGCAGAGCGGGGTACTTC
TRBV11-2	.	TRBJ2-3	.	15	CASSPGGGSTDTQYF	TGTGCCAGCAGCCCGGGTGGGGGGAGCACAGATACGCAGTATTTT
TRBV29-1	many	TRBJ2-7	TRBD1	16	CSVEDAGTARPYEQYF	TGCAGCGTTGAAGACGCCGGGACAGCCCGCCCCTACGAGCAGTACTTC
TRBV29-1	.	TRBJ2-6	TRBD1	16	CSVETGGSSGANVLTF	TGCAGCGTCGAGACAGGGGGTAGCTCTGGGGCCAACGTCCTGACTTTC
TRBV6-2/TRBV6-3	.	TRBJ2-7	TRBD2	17	CPSSRVQAASGNYEQYF	TGTCCCAGCAGCAGGGTCCAGGCGGCTAGCGGGAATTACGAGCAGTACTTC
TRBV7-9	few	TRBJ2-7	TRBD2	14	CASSLAPSGGAQYF	TGTGCCAGCAGCTTAGCTCCTAGCGGAGGGGCCCAGTACTTC
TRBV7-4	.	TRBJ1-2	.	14	CASSAVAWGYGYTF	TGTGCCAGCAGCGCAGTTGCCTGGGGCTATGGCTACACCTTC
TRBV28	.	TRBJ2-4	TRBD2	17	CASSLYPGLGEKNIQYF	TGTGCCAGCAGTTTATATCCGGGACTAGGGGAAAAAAACATTCAGTACTTC
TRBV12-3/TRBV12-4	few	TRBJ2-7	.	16	CASSYRQAESSYEQYF	TGTGCCAGCAGTTATAGACAGGCGGAAAGCTCCTACGAGCAGTACTTC
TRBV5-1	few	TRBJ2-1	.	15	CASSLGTPGVNEQFF	TGCGCCAGCAGCTTGGGGACTCCCGGGGTGAATGAGCAGTTCTTC
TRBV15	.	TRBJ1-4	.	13	CATSGARSQKLFF	TGTGCCACCAGCGGGGCACGGTCGCAAAAACTGTTTTTT
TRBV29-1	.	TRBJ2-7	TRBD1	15	CSVEKQGPFSYEQYF	TGCAGCGTTGAGAAACAGGGGCCCTTCTCCTACGAGCAGTACTTC
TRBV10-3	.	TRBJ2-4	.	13	CATTHSDKNIQYF	TGTGCCACCACCCACAGCGACAAAAACATTCAGTACTTC
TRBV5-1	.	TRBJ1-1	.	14	CASNLDSGGTEAFF	TGCGCCAGCAACCTTGATTCGGGAGGCACTGAAGCTTTCTTT
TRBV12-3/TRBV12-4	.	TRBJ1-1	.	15	CASSLRLQLNTEAFF	TGTGCCAGCAGTTTAAGGTTGCAGCTGAACACTGAAGCTTTCTTT
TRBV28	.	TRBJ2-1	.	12	CASGPAGNEQFF	TGTGCCAGCGGCCCGGCGGGGAATGAGCAGTTCTTC
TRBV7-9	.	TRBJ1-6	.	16	CASSLGGRVGNSPLHF	TGTGCCAGCAGCTTAGGGGGGCGGGTCGGTAATTCACCCCTCCACTTT
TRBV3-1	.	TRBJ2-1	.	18	CASGKPRSGKGAYNEQFF	TGTGCCAGCGGCAAGCCAAGATCGGGGAAAGGCGCCTACAATGAGCAGTTCTTC
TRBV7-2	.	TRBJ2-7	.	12	CASSLTLGRQYF	TGTGCCAGCAGCCTGACTTTGGGGCGACAGTACTTC
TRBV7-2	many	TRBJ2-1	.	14	CASSRRQTYNEQFF	TGTGCCAGCAGCCGCCGACAGACCTACAATGAGCAGTTCTTC
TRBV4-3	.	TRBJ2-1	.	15	CASSRGGPSYNEQFF	TGCGCCAGCAGTCGGGGCGGGCCCTCCTACAATGAGCAGTTCTTC
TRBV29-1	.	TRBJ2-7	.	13	CSVGDFISYEQYF	TGCAGCGTTGGGGACTTCATTTCCTACGAGCAGTACTTC
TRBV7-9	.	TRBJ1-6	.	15	CASSQGPGGNSPLHF	TGTGCCAGCAGCCAAGGGCCAGGAGGGAATTCACCCCTCCACTTT
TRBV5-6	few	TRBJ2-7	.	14	CASSAGLLPYEQYF	TGTGCCAGCAGCGCTGGACTGCTACCCTACGAGCAGTACTTC
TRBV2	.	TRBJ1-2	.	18	CASSEWAGPGKAGYGYTF	TGTGCCAGCAGTGAATGGGCAGGACCAGGAAAGGCGGGCTATGGCTACACCTTC
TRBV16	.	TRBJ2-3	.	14	CASSKWAATDTQYF	TGTGCCAGCAGTAAGTGGGCAGCCACAGATACGCAGTATTTT
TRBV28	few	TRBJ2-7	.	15	CASGHRDKSSYEQYF	TGTGCCAGCGGACACCGGGACAAGAGCTCCTACGAGCAGTACTTC